This paragraph reports one TCR beta chain. The protocol was immunoSEQ multiplex PCR, while the TCRdb copy is restricted to in-frame clones and leaves out a portion. This sample has over 55,000 clones, with around nine tenths found just once. The sample originates from a study of T cell changes during pregnancy in multiple sclerosis. This CDR3 is 16 amino acids long. The germline CDR1 and CDR2 sequences are MNHEY and SVGAGI. V was trimmed by 1 base and J by 0 bases, leaving 12 bases between them. The gene calls are TRBV6-5 and TRBJ1-1, with D unclear. The clonotype originates from a human donor whose cells served as feeder cells for cultures in a pregnancy study. Sequenced: peripheral blood from another person, used as feeder cells. For the CDR3, the DNA is TGTGCCAGCAGTTACTTCCGTGCAGACATGAACACTGAAGCTTTCTTT. Protein product: CASSYFRADMNTEAFF.